One and the same sample provided the 21 T cell receptor beta chains below, sequenced in a study of TIL therapy for anti-PD-1-resistant metastatic lung cancer. Sequencing used immunoSEQ v3. Generated by immunoSEQ multiplex PCR, the TCRdb table keeps only in-frame clones and is missing some. The data contain tens of thousands of clones, around three quarters of them singletons. Described time point: pre-treatment sample, taken before nivolumab and TIL therapy. The sample in question was blood, obtained at baseline. These receptors were collected from a man between 65 and 85 years old with non-small cell lung cancer.

V usage is TRBV7-3 and J usage is TRBJ2-7; D not resolved. The CDR3 spans 14 residues. Germline loops: CDR1 SGHTA, CDR2 FQGTGA. Trimming removed 5 bases from V and 3 bases from J, with 14 bases in between. CDR3 nucleotide sequence: TGTGCCAGCAGCCCTGGGCCTTCGGGCTACGAGCAGTACTTC. Amino acid sequence: CASSPGPSGYEQYF. Full variable domain (missing parts from reference TRBV7-3 and TRBJ2-7): GAGVSQTPSNKVTEKGKYVELRCDPISGHTALYWYRQSLGQGPEFLIYFQGTGAADDSGLPNDRFFAVRPEGSVSTLKIQRTERGDSAVYLCASSPGPSGYEQYFGPGTRLTVT.

The J gene is TRBJ2-3, the V gene TRBV5-1; TRBD2 agrees at 11 bases. CDR1 and CDR2 from the germline V gene are SGHRS and YFSETQ. This CDR3 has 18 amino acids. V shed 3 bases and J 7 bases; nucleotides not matched to a gene: 16. Here the CDR3 DNA reads TGCGCCAGCAGCTACGCAGGGACTAGCGGCCTACAGGCGAATACGCAGTATTTT. Translating gives CASSYAGTSGLQANTQYF.

The rearrangement links TRBV5-1 to TRBJ2-7; D ambiguous. The germline CDR1 and CDR2 sequences are SGHRS and YFSETQ. This CDR3 is built from 13 residues. The V end lost 5 bases, the J end lost 0 bases, and 9 bases lay between the germline ends. This CDR3 is CASRPDDSYEQYF. Written as DNA, the CDR3 is TGCGCCAGCAGACCGGACGACTCCTACGAGCAGTACTTC. The full variable domain, its missing parts supplied by reference TRBV5-1 and TRBJ2-7, is KAGVTQTPRYLIKTRGQQVTLSCSPISGHRSVSWYQQTPGQGLQFLFEYFSETQRNKGNFPGRFSGRQFSNSRSEMNVSTLELGDSALYLCASRPDDSYEQYFGPGTRLTVT.

This clone has just a few counts. This chain uses TRBV7-9 with TRBJ1-2; 8 nucleotides align to TRBD1. J lost 4 bases, V lost 3 bases, and 4 bases had no gene match. This CDR3 region has 14 residues. Germline CDR1 SEHNR, CDR2 FQNEAQ (reference sequence). In nucleotides, the CDR3 is TGTGCCAGCAGCTTGCAGGGGGCTTCCTATGGCTACACCTTC. Amino acids: CASSLQGASYGYTF.

The chain joins TRBV5-4 to TRBJ2-7, with 9 bases fitting TRBD2. Trimming at V came to 2 bases and at J to 5 bases, leaving 5 bases not matched to a gene. CDR1 is SGHNT and CDR2 is YYREEE in the germline V gene (reference sequence). The CDR3 loop spans 14 amino acids. CDR3 in DNA: TGTGCCAGCAGCTTAAGCGGGAGGAGGAACGAGCAGTACTTC. This encodes CASSLSGRRNEQYF.

V gene TRBV4-1 combines with J gene TRBJ1-5; 7 nucleotides agree with TRBD1. Per the germline V gene, CDR1 is MGHRA and CDR2 is YSYEKL. CDR3 length: 16 residues. With V trimmed by 0 bases and J by 5 bases, 7 bases remained unmatched. The CDR3 DNA follows: TGCGCCAGCAGCCAAGATCTGGGCAGGGGGGATCAGCCCCAGCATTTT. Its translation is CASSQDLGRGDQPQHF.

The chain uses TRBV18 and TRBJ2-7; D might be TRBD1 or TRBD2, each matching 5 bases. Between the trimmed V and J ends, which lost 3 bases and 5 bases, there was a span of 17 bases. The CDR3 runs to 15 residues. The germline V gene has CDR1 KGHSH and CDR2 LQKENI. Here the CDR3 reads CASSPTRLGADEQYF. CDR3 nucleotides: TGTGCCAGCTCACCTACCCGACTCGGGGCGGACGAGCAGTACTTC.

This chain joins TRBV5-4 and TRBJ2-1; 11 positions agree with TRBD2. With 5 bases clipped from V and 10 bases from J, the junction kept 5 bases outside the gene matches. Germline CDR1 and CDR2: SGHNT and YYREEE (reference sequence). This CDR3 is 13 amino acids long. The CDR3 nucleotides are TGTGCCAGCAGTACTAGCGGGAGCGGCGAGCAGTTCTTC. It encodes CASSTSGSGEQFF.

The chain joins TRBV9 to TRBJ1-4, with D perhaps TRBD1 (6 bases). Trimming took 1 base from V and 5 from J, leaving 9 bases between them. This CDR3 has 14 residues. CDR1 and CDR2 from the germline V gene are SGDLS and YYNGEE. The CDR3 sequence is CASSVPGANEKLFF. The CDR3 DNA reads TGTGCCAGCAGCGTACCAGGGGCGAATGAAAAACTGTTTTTT.

This clone was picked up a small number of times. This chain connects TRBV18 to TRBJ1-1; 7 positions agree with TRBD1. The CDR3 is 13 residues long. Trimming removed 4 bases from V and 3 bases from J; junction bases left unmatched: 2. Germline V CDR1 and CDR2: KGHSH, LQKENI. CDR3 sequence: CASSQGADTEAFF. The DNA of the CDR3 is TGTGCCAGCTCACAGGGGGCGGACACTGAAGCTTTCTTT.

V is TRBV7-9 and J is TRBJ1-1; no clear D. V was cut by 1 base and J by 7 bases, with 7 bases left in between. Looked up from germline, CDR1 is SEHNR and CDR2 is FQNEAQ (reference sequence). The CDR3 spans 12 residues. In DNA form, the CDR3 reads TGTGCCAGCAGCTTAGATAAGGGTGAAGCTTTCTTT. It specifies CASSLDKGEAFF.

The chain employs TRBV28 and TRBJ2-7, with 9 bases fitting TRBD1. The V segment lost 5 bases and the J segment 5 bases; nucleotides outside the gene matches: 4. The CDR3 is made up of 13 amino acids. Germline CDR1 reads MDHEN; CDR2 reads SYDVKM. The CDR3 region is CASSPDRGNEQYF. The CDR3 DNA follows: TGTGCCAGCAGTCCGGACAGGGGTAACGAGCAGTACTTC.

This chain joins TRBV7-8 and TRBJ1-1; D remains ambiguous. The CDR3 consists of 13 residues. Germline assignment: CDR1 SGHVS and CDR2 FQNEAQ. V lost 4 bases and J lost 5, with 11 bases in between. CDR3 region: CASSSSAGTEAFF. Here the CDR3 DNA reads TGTGCCAGCAGCTCCTCTGCTGGGACTGAAGCTTTCTTT.

This rearrangement joins TRBV11-3 to TRBJ2-2; TRBD1 matches 8 bases. Germline CDR1 SGHNT, CDR2 YENEEA. This CDR3 region has 15 residues. The V and J ends lost 5 bases and 7 bases, in that order; junction bases with no gene match: 9. In nucleotides, the CDR3 is TGTGCCAGCAGCCCCAGACAGGGGAGGATCGGGGAGCTGTTTTTT. It translates to CASSPRQGRIGELFF.

The chain is built from TRBV11-2 and TRBJ2-1; D is undetermined. CDR1 is SGHAT, CDR2 FQNNGV, per germline. Trimming shortened V by 0 bases and J by 0 bases, and 3 bases separated the two germline ends. This CDR3 is 14 amino acids long. The CDR3 bases are TGTGCCAGCAGCTTAGATCTCTCCTACAATGAGCAGTTCTTC. It is translated as CASSLDLSYNEQFF.

This rearrangement joins TRBV5-1 to TRBJ2-1; 9 bases align to TRBD2. V shed 0 bases, J shed 6 bases, and the junction held 7 bases outside the gene matches. The CDR3 consists of 16 residues. CDR1 is SGHRS and CDR2 is YFSETQ in the germline V gene. CDR3 coding DNA: TGCGCCAGCAGCTTGGACTGGGGTAGCGGGAGCAATGAGCAGTTCTTC. Its translation is CASSLDWGSGSNEQFF. The full variable domain, in which reference TRBV5-1 and TRBJ2-1 provide the parts outside the CDR3, is KAGVTQTPRYLIKTRGQQVTLSCSPISGHRSVSWYQQTPGQGLQFLFEYFSETQRNKGNFPGRFSGRQFSNSRSEMNVSTLELGDSALYLCASSLDWGSGSNEQFFGPGTRLTVL.

CDR3 bases: TGTGCCAGCAGGGGAGCAGTCGCCAATGAGCAGTTCTTC. Translation: CASRGAVANEQFF. This chain uses TRBV25-1 with TRBJ2-1, with D possibly being TRBD2 (5 bases). Trimming pared 6 bases from V and 6 bases from J, leaving 12 bases between. Germline CDR1 reads MGHDK; CDR2 reads SYGVNS. CDR3 size: 13 residues.

The V and J genes are TRBV9 and TRBJ2-7; TRBD2 aligns across 7 bases. The junction had 6 bases not matched to a gene; V was cut back by 0 bases and J by 6 bases. Germline assignment: CDR1 SGDLS and CDR2 YYNGEE. The CDR3 runs to 14 residues. In nucleotides, the CDR3 is TGTGCCAGCAGCGTAGACCCAGGACTAGGCGAGCAGTACTTC. Its translation is CASSVDPGLGEQYF.

In this sample, this clone turned up a few times. The CDR3 protein is CSVEGLAGTNIQYF. The CDR3 nucleotides are TGCAGCGTTGAGGGACTAGCGGGAACAAACATTCAGTACTTC. This chain uses TRBV29-1 with TRBJ2-4, with 13 bases lining up with TRBD2. V lost 3 bases to trimming and J lost 6 bases; unmatched junction nucleotides: 2. The CDR3 sequence is 14 residues long. Germline CDR1 reads SQVTM; CDR2 reads ANQGSEA. The full variable domain, with the rest looked up from reference TRBV29-1 and TRBJ2-4, is SAVISQKPSRDICQRGTSLTIQCQVDSQVTMMFWYRQQPGQSLTLIATANQGSEATYESGFVIDKFPISRPNLTFSTLTVSNMSPEDSSIYLCSVEGLAGTNIQYFGAGTRLSVL.

V gene TRBV28 combines with J gene TRBJ2-5, with 12 bases fitting TRBD1. The germline gives CDR1 MDHEN, CDR2 SYDVKM. This CDR3 is 16 amino acids long. The V segment lost 5 bases and the J segment 5 bases; nucleotides outside the gene matches: 9. The CDR3 coding sequence is TGTGCCAGCAGTCCCGTCGGGACAGGGGGCATGGAGACCCAGTACTTC. It yields the protein CASSPVGTGGMETQYF.

V and J are TRBV28 and TRBJ1-2; maybe TRBD1 (5 bases). V lost 6 bases, J lost 4 bases, and 15 bases lay in between. The CDR3 sequence is 14 residues long. Germline assignment: CDR1 MDHEN and CDR2 SYDVKM. CDR3 sequence reads: CASSLGGKGYGYTF. The CDR3 nucleotides read TGTGCCAGCAGCCTGGGGGGGAAAGGCTATGGCTACACCTTC.